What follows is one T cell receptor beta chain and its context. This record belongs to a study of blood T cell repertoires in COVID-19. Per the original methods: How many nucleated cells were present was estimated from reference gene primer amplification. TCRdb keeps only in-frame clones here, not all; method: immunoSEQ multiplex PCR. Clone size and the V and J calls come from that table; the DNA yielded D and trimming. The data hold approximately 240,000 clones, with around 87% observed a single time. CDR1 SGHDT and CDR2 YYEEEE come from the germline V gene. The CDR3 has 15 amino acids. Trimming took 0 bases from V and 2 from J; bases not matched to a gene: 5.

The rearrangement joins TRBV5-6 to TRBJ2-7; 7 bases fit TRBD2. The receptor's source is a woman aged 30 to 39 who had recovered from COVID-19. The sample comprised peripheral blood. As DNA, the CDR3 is TGTGCCAGCAGCTTGGGCGAGCGGGGTACCTACGAGCAGTACTTC. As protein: CASSLGERGTYEQYF. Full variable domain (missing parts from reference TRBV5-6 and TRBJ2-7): DAGVTQSPTHLIKTRGQQVTLRCSPKSGHDTVSWYQQALGQGPQFIFQYYEEEERQRGNFPDRFSGHQFPNYSSELNVNALLLGDSALYLCASSLGERGTYEQYFGPGTRLTVT.